This entry is about one T cell receptor beta chain. Trimming took 5 bases from V and 3 from J; bases not matched to a gene: 5. Germline V lookup: CDR1 MNHEY, CDR2 SMNVEV (reference sequence). The CDR3 has 16 residues. The assay was immunoSEQ multiplex PCR, and TCRdb's table has in-frame clones only and misses some. The sample carries hundreds of thousands of clones, around 87% recorded once. The source of the sample is a study of shared T cell receptors in the human thymus. The same data also went into a second study, on human thymus T cells.

Sequenced sample: thymocytes. V is TRBV27 and J is TRBJ2-5; 14 bases line up with TRBD2. This TCR came from a boy younger than two with a congenital heart defect. The CDR3 loop reads CASSHRLAGGEETQYF. The DNA for the CDR3 is TGTGCCAGCAGTCACCGACTAGCGGGAGGGGAAGAGACCCAGTACTTC.